A single sample is the source of the 9 T cell receptor beta chains below, sequenced in a study of T cell responses to AZD1222 COVID-19 vaccine. Method: immunoSEQ multiplex PCR; TCRdb's copy keeps in-frame clones and lacks some. The sample includes about 130,000 clones, roughly 92% of them seen just once. The source was peripheral blood, collected 28 days after the second AZD1222 dose. The receptor source for this set is an adult who received the AZD1222 COVID-19 vaccine.

The chain combines TRBV6-5 with TRBJ1-2; D remains ambiguous. Trimming stripped 7 bases from V and 6 bases from J, with 12 bases between. This CDR3 region has 12 residues. Germline V lookup: CDR1 MNHEY, CDR2 SVGAGI. CDR3 protein: CASKEREHGYTF. The CDR3 coding sequence is TGTGCCAGCAAGGAGAGGGAACATGGCTACACCTTC.

The J gene is TRBJ1-2, the V gene TRBV27; possible D gene TRBD1, 6 bases. The CDR3 sequence is 15 residues long. Per germline, CDR1 MNHEY and CDR2 SMNVEV (reference sequence). V was shortened by 0 bases and J by 1 base, with 9 bases between the two germline ends. The CDR3 is CASSLSGGINYGYTF. The CDR3, as DNA: TGTGCCAGCAGTTTATCCGGGGGCATTAACTATGGCTACACCTTC.

This chain links TRBV7-6 with TRBJ1-5; D gene unclear. Germline V gene sequence: CDR1 SGHVS, CDR2 FNYEAQ. This CDR3 is 13 amino acids long. V lost 5 bases and J 2 bases, leaving 7 bases between the germline ends. The CDR3 loop reads CASSATGNQPQHF. CDR3 coding DNA: TGTGCCAGCAGCGCGACGGGCAATCAGCCCCAGCATTTT.

The chain links TRBV10-3 to TRBJ1-2; D uncertain. The germline V gene has CDR1 ENHRY and CDR2 SYGVKD. Trimming cost V 2 bases and J 0 bases, with 4 bases left between them. This CDR3 has 13 residues. This CDR3 is CAISEGANYGYTF. As DNA, the CDR3 is TGTGCCATCAGTGAGGGAGCTAACTATGGCTACACCTTC.

The chain combines TRBV19 with TRBJ1-2, with no clear D. The V gene lost 4 bases and the J gene lost 4 bases, with 13 bases spanning the gap. Looked up from germline, CDR1 is LNHDA and CDR2 is SQIVND (reference sequence). The CDR3 spans 14 residues. As DNA, the CDR3 is TGTGCCAGTAGTAAGTCGGATCCAGGCTATGGCTACACCTTC. Protein: CASSKSDPGYGYTF. Full variable domain (remainder filled in from reference TRBV19 and TRBJ1-2): DGGITQSPKYLFRKEGQNVTLSCEQNLNHDAMYWYRQDPGQGLRLIYYSQIVNDFQKGDIAEGYSVSREKKESFPLTVTSAQKNPTAFYLCASSKSDPGYGYTFGSGTRLTVV.

The chain combines TRBV27 with TRBJ2-7; TRBD1 matches at 9 bases. Trimming took 0 bases from V and 2 from J; bases not matched to a gene: 11. The V gene's germline CDR1 is MNHEY and CDR2 SMNVEV (reference sequence). The CDR3 extends over 18 amino acids. CDR3 amino acids: CASSLSRTGAHSPYEQYF. The CDR3 nucleotides are TGTGCCAGCAGTTTATCCCGGACAGGGGCACATTCGCCCTACGAGCAGTACTTC.

This rearrangement joins TRBV6-2 or TRBV6-3 to TRBJ1-2; D is possibly TRBD1 (5 bases). Germline values: CDR1 MNHEY, CDR2 SVGEGT. The ends were cut back, 5 bases at V and 6 bases at J, with 22 bases in the middle. This CDR3 has 16 residues. As DNA, the CDR3 is TGTGCCAGCAGTGCCCCCGGGAGGGGACTTAAAGATGGCTACACCTTC. Translated: CASSAPGRGLKDGYTF.

The V gene is TRBV6-5, the J gene TRBJ1-2, with D tentatively TRBD1 (6 bases). There are 11 residues in the CDR3. Per germline, CDR1 MNHEY and CDR2 SVGAGI. The V and J ends lost 6 bases and 6 bases respectively, with 8 bases between them. CDR3 region: CASRYRDGYTF. The CDR3 DNA follows: TGTGCCAGCAGGTACAGGGATGGCTACACCTTC.

This clone was found once. V gene TRBV30 combines with J gene TRBJ2-1; 10 bases are a match to TRBD1. The CDR3 covers 16 residues. With 5 bases clipped from V and 5 bases from J, the junction kept 12 bases outside the gene matches. From germline, CDR1 is GTSNPN and CDR2 SVGIG (reference sequence). This chain's CDR3 is CAWGAPGQGRNNEQFF. CDR3 nucleotides: TGTGCCTGGGGTGCTCCGGGACAGGGGCGCAACAATGAGCAGTTCTTC.